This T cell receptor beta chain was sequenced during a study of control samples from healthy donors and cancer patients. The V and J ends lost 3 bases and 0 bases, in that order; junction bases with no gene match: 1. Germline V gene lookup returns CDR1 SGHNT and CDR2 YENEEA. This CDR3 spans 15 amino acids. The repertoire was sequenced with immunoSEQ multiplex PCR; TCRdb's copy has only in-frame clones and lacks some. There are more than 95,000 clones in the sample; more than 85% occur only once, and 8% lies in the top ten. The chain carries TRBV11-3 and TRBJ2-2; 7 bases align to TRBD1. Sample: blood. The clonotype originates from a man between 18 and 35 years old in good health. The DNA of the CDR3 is TGTGCCAGCAGCTTGACAGGGTCGAACACCGGGGAGCTGTTTTTT. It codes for CASSLTGSNTGELFF.